The 13 T cell receptor beta chains below all came from one sample that was sequenced in a study of shared clonotypes between healthy human individuals. Assay: immunoSEQ multiplex PCR; the TCRdb copy retains only in-frame clones and omits some. The sample shows roughly 1 million clones, roughly 75% of them seen only once. The sample consisted of memory CD4+ T cells sorted from blood. Stated subset: CD45RA-negative fraction. These receptors were collected from a man aged 18-30 years in good health.

This clone was counted at least ten times. The J gene is TRBJ1-5, the V gene TRBV19; 7 bases match TRBD1. CDR3 length: 14 residues. Trimming removed 5 bases from V and 7 bases from J; junction bases left unmatched: 8. Germline V gene data show CDR1 as LNHDA and CDR2 as SQIVND (reference sequence). For the CDR3, the DNA is TGTGCCAGTAGTGTGACAGGGAACAGCCAGCCCCAGCATTTT. Residues: CASSVTGNSQPQHF.

The V gene is TRBV9, the J gene TRBJ2-3; D gene ambiguous. Between the trimmed V and J ends, which lost 2 bases and 2 bases, there was a span of 12 bases. The length of the CDR3 is 15 residues. Germline V gene data show CDR1 as SGDLS and CDR2 as YYNGEE. The CDR3 here is CASSVDVSTTDTQYF. CDR3 DNA sequence: TGTGCCAGCAGCGTGGACGTCAGTACCACAGATACGCAGTATTTT.

The chain joins TRBV5-1 to TRBJ2-7; D possibly corresponds to TRBD1 (6 bases). This CDR3 is built from 14 residues. Between the trimmed V and J ends, which lost 5 bases and 6 bases, there was a span of 18 bases. The germline gives CDR1 SGHRS, CDR2 YFSETQ. The DNA for the CDR3 is TGCGCCAGCAGGTCGTCGGCAGGGGCTCTCGAGCAGTACTTC. Its translation: CASRSSAGALEQYF.

The chain links TRBV27 to TRBJ2-1; TRBD1 agrees at 9 bases. Germline values: CDR1 MNHEY, CDR2 SMNVEV (reference sequence). Trimming cost V 8 bases and J 7 bases; bases outside gene matches: 9. This CDR3 has 14 residues. CDR3 sequence (DNA): TGTGCCAGCCAGCCGGGACAGGGTAAGAATGAGCAGTTCTTC. Amino acids: CASQPGQGKNEQFF.

This clone has just a few counts. The CDR3 sequence is CASRNGGEQYF. The DNA of the CDR3 is TGTGCCAGTAGAAACGGTGGCGAGCAGTACTTC. V and J are TRBV19 and TRBJ2-7; D ambiguous. In germline, CDR1 is LNHDA, CDR2 SQIVND (reference sequence). Trimming left V 6 bases short and J 6 bases short, with 9 bases between. CDR3 size: 11 residues.

The chain employs TRBV30 and TRBJ2-1, with TRBD2 matching 8 bases. CDR3 length: 15 residues. In germline, CDR1 is GTSNPN, CDR2 SVGIG (reference sequence). V dropped 7 bases and J dropped 3; count of bases not matched to a gene: 11. The CDR3 spells CAYAGGLGRYNEQFF. Here the CDR3 DNA reads TGTGCCTATGCGGGGGGACTAGGTCGCTACAATGAGCAGTTCTTC.

V gene TRBV2 combines with J gene TRBJ2-1; D perhaps matches TRBD1 (6 bases). Trimming removed 5 bases at V and 7 bases at J, with 15 bases between. This CDR3 is built from 14 residues. Per the germline V gene, CDR1 is SNHLY and CDR2 is FYNNEI. The CDR3 DNA reads TGTGCCAGCAGTTGGGACAAATTACGAAATGAGCAGTTCTTC. Its translation is CASSWDKLRNEQFF.

V gene TRBV5-1 combines with J gene TRBJ2-1, with 9 bases aligning to TRBD2. CDR1 and CDR2 from the germline V gene are SGHRS and YFSETQ. The CDR3 totals 17 residues. The ends lost 9 bases at V and 7 bases at J; junction bases unmatched: 20. Here the CDR3 reads CATRSGGAGGFLNEQFF. CDR3 nucleotides: TGCGCCACCCGTTCCGGGGGAGCGGGGGGCTTTTTGAATGAGCAGTTCTTC.

V gene TRBV28 combines with J gene TRBJ1-2; 7 bases line up with TRBD1. CDR3 length: 14 amino acids. Trimming cost V 6 bases and J 8 bases; bases outside gene matches: 12. The germline gives CDR1 MDHEN, CDR2 SYDVKM. CDR3 sequence (DNA): TGTGCCAGCAGGTTTCGGGACAGCTTGCGGGGCTACACCTTC. Translating gives CASRFRDSLRGYTF.

This clone has just one count. The V gene is TRBV5-6, the J gene TRBJ1-5, with D possibly matching TRBD1 (6 bases). V shed 3 bases and J shed 4 bases, with 14 bases lying between them. This CDR3 spans 15 amino acids. Germline CDR1 SGHDT, CDR2 YYEEEE. CDR3 sequence (DNA): TGTGCCAGCAGCTACCGGGTGGGGGCAAATCAGCCCCAGCATTTT. As protein: CASSYRVGANQPQHF.

This chain connects TRBV2 to TRBJ2-1; 8 nucleotides agree with TRBD2. Trimming removed 7 bases from V and 7 bases from J; junction bases left unmatched: 3. The CDR3 has 12 residues. Germline assignment: CDR1 SNHLY and CDR2 FYNNEI. The CDR3 DNA sequence: TGTGCCAGCACGGGGGGGGTAAATGAGCAGTTCTTC. Its protein product is CASTGGVNEQFF.

This clone appeared once. The chain combines TRBV4-3 with TRBJ2-4; no reliable D call. V was cut by 0 bases and J by 7 bases, with 10 bases left in between. The germline gives CDR1 LGHNA, CDR2 YSLEER. This CDR3 is built from 14 residues. CDR3 sequence: CASSQDVTSNIQYF. The CDR3 bases are TGCGCCAGCAGCCAAGATGTCACCTCGAACATTCAGTACTTC.

This rearrangement joins TRBV11-2 to TRBJ2-1; D is undetermined. Germline V gene sequence: CDR1 SGHAT, CDR2 FQNNGV. V was cut by 1 base and J by 4 bases, with 17 bases left in between. This CDR3 has 17 residues. This CDR3 is CASSLATASQGYNEQFF. The DNA for the CDR3 is TGTGCCAGCAGCTTAGCCACAGCCAGCCAAGGATACAATGAGCAGTTCTTC.